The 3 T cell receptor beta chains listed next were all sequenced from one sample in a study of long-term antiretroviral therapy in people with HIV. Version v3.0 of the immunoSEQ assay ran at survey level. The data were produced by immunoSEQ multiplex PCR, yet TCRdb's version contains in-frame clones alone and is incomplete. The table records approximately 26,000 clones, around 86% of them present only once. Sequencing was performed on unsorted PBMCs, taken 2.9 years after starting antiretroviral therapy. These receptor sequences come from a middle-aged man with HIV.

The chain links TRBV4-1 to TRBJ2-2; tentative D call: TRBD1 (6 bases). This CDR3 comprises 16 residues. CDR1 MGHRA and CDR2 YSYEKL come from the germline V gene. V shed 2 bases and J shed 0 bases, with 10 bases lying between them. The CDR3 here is CASSQRDTPNTGELFF. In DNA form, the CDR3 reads TGCGCCAGCAGCCAAAGGGACACGCCGAACACCGGGGAGCTGTTTTTT.

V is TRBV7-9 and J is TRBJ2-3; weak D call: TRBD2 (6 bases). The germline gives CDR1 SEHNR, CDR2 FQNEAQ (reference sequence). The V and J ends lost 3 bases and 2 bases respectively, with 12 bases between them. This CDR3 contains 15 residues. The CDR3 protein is CASSFTSLDTDTQYF. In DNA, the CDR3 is TGTGCCAGCAGCTTTACTAGCCTCGACACAGATACGCAGTATTTT. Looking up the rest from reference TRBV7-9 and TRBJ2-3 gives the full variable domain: DTGVSQNPRHKITKRGQNVTFRCDPISEHNRLYWYRQTLGQGPEFLTYFQNEAQLEKSRLLSDRFSAERPKGSFSTLEIQRTEQGDSAMYLCASSFTSLDTDTQYFGPGTRLTVL.

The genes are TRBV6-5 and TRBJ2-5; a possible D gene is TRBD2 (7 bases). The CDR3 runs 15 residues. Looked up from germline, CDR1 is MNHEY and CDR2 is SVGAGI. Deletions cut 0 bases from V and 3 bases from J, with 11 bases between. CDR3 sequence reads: CASSYSSGGKETQYF. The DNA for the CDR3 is TGTGCCAGCAGTTACTCGTCGGGGGGCAAAGAGACCCAGTACTTC.